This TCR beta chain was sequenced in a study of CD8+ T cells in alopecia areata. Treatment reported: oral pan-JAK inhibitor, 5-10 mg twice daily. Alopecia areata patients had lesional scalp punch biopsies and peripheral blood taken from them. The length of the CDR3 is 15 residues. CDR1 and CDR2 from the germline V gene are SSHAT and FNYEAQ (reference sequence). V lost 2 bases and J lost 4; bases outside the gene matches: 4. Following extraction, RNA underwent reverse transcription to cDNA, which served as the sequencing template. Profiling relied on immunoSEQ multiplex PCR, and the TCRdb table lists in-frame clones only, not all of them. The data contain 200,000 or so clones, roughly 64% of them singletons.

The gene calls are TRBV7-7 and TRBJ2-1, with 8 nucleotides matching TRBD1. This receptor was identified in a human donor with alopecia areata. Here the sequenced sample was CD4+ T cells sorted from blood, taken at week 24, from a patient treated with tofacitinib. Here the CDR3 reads CASSLSGGEYNEQFF. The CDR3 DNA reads TGTGCCAGCAGCTTATCAGGGGGCGAGTACAATGAGCAGTTCTTC.